This TCR beta chain was observed in a study of response to subunit inactivated influenza vaccine (dated by TCRdb to 2016 to 2018). At the level of the whole study: Deep quantitative profiling of the T cell receptor repertoire was used in the study to follow responses to a trivalent subunit inactivated influenza vaccine.

For this clonotype: The target of this receptor is not known. No base quality values were provided; no much bigger clone lies one nucleotide off.

Receptor libraries were prepared by RT-PCR. The data were produced on an Illumina HiSeq 2500. TCRdb reprocessed the public reads (quality trimming at Q25 with fastp, clone calling with MiXCR) and kept in-frame beta chains. Each entry merges the rows of one CDR3 protein and shows their most common DNA and genes. The sample yields hundreds of thousands of distinct CDR3 sequences; 15% to 20% were counted once. 11% of the sample goes to the ten largest clones. On the study overall, not on this receptor specifically: The authors suggested that each seasonal influenza vaccination may recruit only a limited number of new T cells.

The germline V gene sets CDR1 to MDHEN and CDR2 to SYDVKM. Its CDR3 holds 13 amino acids, cysteine through phenylalanine. The only DNA kept is the CDR3, 39 bases in frame from the first base. V loses 1 base of germline sequence and J loses 3 bases, and the interval between the two ends is 7 bases. This sequence uses TRBV28 and TRBJ2-7; TRBD2 is a possible D gene, resting on 5 matching bases. The sample here was PBMCs from blood, taken about 5 days after vaccination. The source of this sequence is a man in his fifties who received an inactivated influenza vaccine. Donor details come from another sample of the same person, matched by shared clones. The sequence in DNA is TGTGCCAGCAGTTTATCAGCGGTCTACGAGCAGTACTTC. Its protein is CASSLSAVYEQYF.